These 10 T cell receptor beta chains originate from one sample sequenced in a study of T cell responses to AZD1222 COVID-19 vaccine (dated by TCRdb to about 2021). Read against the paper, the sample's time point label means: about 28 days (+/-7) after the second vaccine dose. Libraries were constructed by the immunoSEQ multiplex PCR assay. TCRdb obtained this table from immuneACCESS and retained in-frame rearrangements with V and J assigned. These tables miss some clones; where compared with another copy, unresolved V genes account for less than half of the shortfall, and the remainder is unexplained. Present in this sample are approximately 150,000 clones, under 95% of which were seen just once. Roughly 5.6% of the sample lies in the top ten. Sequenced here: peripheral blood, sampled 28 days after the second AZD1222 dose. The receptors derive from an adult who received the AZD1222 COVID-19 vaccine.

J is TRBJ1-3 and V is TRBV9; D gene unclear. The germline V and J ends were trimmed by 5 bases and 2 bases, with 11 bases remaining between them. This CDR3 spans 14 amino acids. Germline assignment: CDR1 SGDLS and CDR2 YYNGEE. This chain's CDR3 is CASSRLTAGNTIYF. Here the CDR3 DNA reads TGTGCCAGCAGTCGACTTACGGCTGGAAACACCATATATTTT.

CDR3 in amino acids: CASSISASGFFAFF. DNA for the CDR3: TGTGCCAGCAGCATATCAGCCTCAGGGTTCTTTGCTTTCTTT. The genes are TRBV7-9 and TRBJ1-1; TRBD1 is a possible D gene (5 bases). CDR1 SEHNR and CDR2 FQNEAQ come from the germline V gene (reference sequence). The CDR3 is 14 residues long. Trimming removed 5 bases from V and 11 bases from J, with 21 bases in between.

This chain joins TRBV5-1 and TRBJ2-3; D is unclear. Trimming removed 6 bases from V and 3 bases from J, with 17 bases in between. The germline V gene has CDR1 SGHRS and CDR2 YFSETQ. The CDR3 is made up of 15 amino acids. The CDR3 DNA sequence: TGCGCCAGCACCCTTGGTCAGTCCGGGACAGATACGCAGTATTTT. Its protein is CASTLGQSGTDTQYF.

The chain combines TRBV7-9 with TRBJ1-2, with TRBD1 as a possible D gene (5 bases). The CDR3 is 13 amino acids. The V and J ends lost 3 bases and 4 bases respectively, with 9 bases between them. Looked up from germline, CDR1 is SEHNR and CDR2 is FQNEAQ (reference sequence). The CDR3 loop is CASSLDTFYGYTF. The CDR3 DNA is TGTGCCAGCAGCTTGGACACGTTCTATGGCTACACCTTC.

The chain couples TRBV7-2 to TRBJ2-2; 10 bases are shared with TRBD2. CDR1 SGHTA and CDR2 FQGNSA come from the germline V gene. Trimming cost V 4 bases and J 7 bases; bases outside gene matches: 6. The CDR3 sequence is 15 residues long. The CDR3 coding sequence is TGTGCCAGCAGCTCAAGCGGGAGGGCCGACGGGGAGCTGTTTTTT. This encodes CASSSSGRADGELFF.

The CDR3 loop is CASSRGEGEKLFF. The CDR3 DNA reads TGTGCCAGCTCCCGAGGGGAGGGTGAAAAACTGTTTTTT. The chain has TRBV18 and TRBJ1-4, with D tentatively TRBD1 (5 bases). Trimming removed 6 bases from V and 7 bases from J, with 12 bases in between. The CDR3 contains 13 residues. Germline V CDR1 and CDR2: KGHSH, LQKENI. The full variable domain, its missing parts supplied by reference TRBV18 and TRBJ1-4, is NAGVMQNPRHLVRRRGQEARLRCSPMKGHSHVYWYRQLPEEGLKFMVYLQKENIIDESGMPKERFSAEFPKEGPSILRIQQVVRGDSAAYFCASSRGEGEKLFFGSGTQLSVL.

The CDR3 DNA is TGCGCCAGCAGCCCTCGGGGGGGCTTGGGGGAGACCCAGTACTTC. Translated: CASSPRGGLGETQYF. The chain combines TRBV5-1 with TRBJ2-5; TRBD2 agrees at 8 bases. Germline V gives CDR1 SGHRS, CDR2 YFSETQ. V dropped 4 bases and J dropped 5; count of bases not matched to a gene: 10. CDR3 length equals 15 residues.

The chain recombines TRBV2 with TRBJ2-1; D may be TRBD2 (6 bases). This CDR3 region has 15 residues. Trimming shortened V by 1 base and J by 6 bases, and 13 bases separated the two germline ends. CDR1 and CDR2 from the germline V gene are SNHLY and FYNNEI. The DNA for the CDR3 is TGTGCCAGCAGTGAAGATAGCGGAGGCCGCAATGAGCAGTTCTTC. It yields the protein CASSEDSGGRNEQFF.

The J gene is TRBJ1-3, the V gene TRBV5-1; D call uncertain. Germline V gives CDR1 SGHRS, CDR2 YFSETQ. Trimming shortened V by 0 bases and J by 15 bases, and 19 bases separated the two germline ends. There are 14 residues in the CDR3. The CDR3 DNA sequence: TGCGCCAGCAGCTTGGAGGCATCGGCTGGCCTCCGATATTTT. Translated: CASSLEASAGLRYF.

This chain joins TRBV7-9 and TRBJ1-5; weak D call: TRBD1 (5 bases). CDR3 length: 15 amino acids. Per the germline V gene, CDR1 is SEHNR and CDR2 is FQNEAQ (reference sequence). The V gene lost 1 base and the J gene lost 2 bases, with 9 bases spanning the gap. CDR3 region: CASSLEGIGNQPQHF. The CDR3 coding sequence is TGTGCCAGCAGCTTAGAGGGGATCGGCAATCAGCCCCAGCATTTT.